Included here is one T cell receptor (beta chain) sequence, with context. The antigen it recognizes is unknown. Base qualities are not at hand, and no much larger clone is one base apart. The sample is drawn from a study of T cell responses to AZD1222 COVID-19 vaccine (dated by TCRdb to the early 2020s). Looking at the study overall: AZD1222 recipients with second doses at about 4 weeks or about 12 weeks were pooled, because spike-specific TCR depth and breadth did not differ between schedules. TCR sequencing covered over 230 trial participants: about 210 given two doses of AZD1222 and some 25 given two doses of MenACWY control vaccine. Enrollment into the trials was organized by age into subgroups of 18-55, 56-69 and 70-plus years, and those subgroups contained roughly 140, 27 and 60 TCR-sequenced participants, respectively.

The CDR3 regions of human TCRbeta chains were analyzed by immunosequencing. On the authors' methods: Repertoire TCRs were checked for matches against a reference library of SARS-CoV-2-specific TCRs that had been generated using the MIRA antigen-specificity platform. Breadth meant the fraction of unique TCRs that were SARS-CoV-2-associated, whereas depth meant the fraction of total T cells that were SARS-CoV-2-associated. Using the MIRA data, each spike-specific TCR was assigned both to the spike region to which the TCR was reactive and to a CD4 or CD8 class. Log10-transformed breadth and depth values were compared by one-way ANOVA with Sidak's multiple comparisons tests. What TCRdb holds here is the immuneACCESS table cut down to in-frame rearrangements. Part of the clones is not present; checked against another copy, under half of the missing clones reflect an unresolved V gene, and the others are unexplained. V and J calls and clone size follow that table, whereas D and trimming were derived from the DNA. This sample lists over 40,000 clones; around 84% were detected once. The top ten clonotypes cover 25% to 30% of the sample.

Results the study describes overall, beyond this receptor: Epitopes outside the regions mutated in the B.1.351 and B.1.1.7 variants were reportedly recognized by nearly half of the unique spike-specific TCRs. A significant rise in spike-specific TCR breadth and depth was observed after two AZD1222 doses relative to day 0 and relative to MenACWY recipients. Because no samples from the day 14 peak response were available, repertoires could be characterized only after the peak T cell response. The 56-69-year group was small, and its depth increase did not reach significance, likely because of low power. Participants were mostly white British, with more females than males. The authors suggested clonal diversity may have been underestimated. Conclusions about previously exposed vaccinees are limited because only five to seven AZD1222 recipients were SARS-CoV-2 seropositive at baseline. CD4 TCRs associated with the vaccine covered the entire spike protein, and the dominant responses were in regions 160-218 and 743-854.

The time point tag for this specimen amounts to: baseline before first vaccination. Samples from vaccinated people were obtained from the UK trials COV001 and COV002, which included a single-blind randomized controlled phase 2/3 trial of AZD1222 (ChAdOx1 nCoV-19) in healthy adults. For TCRbeta chain sequencing, PBMC samples from trial participants were taken at day 0 and at day 28 after the second dose. The receptor was isolated from an adult in good health. The sample consisted of peripheral blood, taken on day 0 of AZD1222 vaccination.

The CDR3 protein is CASSEGLAGGSTDTQYF. The DNA sequence reads TGCGCCAGCAGCGAAGGTTTAGCGGGAGGGAGCACAGATACGCAGTATTTT. The rearranged chain carries TRBV5-1 and TRBJ2-3; 11 central nucleotides agree with TRBD2. The CDR3 covers 17 residues, taking in both the cysteine and the phenylalanine. Kept here is only the CDR3 DNA, which spans 51 bases and is read in frame from base 1. At the junction V is shortened by 4 bases and J by 0 bases; bases outside the gene matches: 7. From a lookup of the germline V gene, CDR1 and CDR2 are SGHRS and YFSETQ.